The entry below gives a single TCR beta chain sequence along with its context. This clone's antigen is unknown. No quality values exist for individual bases; no much larger clone is one base distant. To be included, a participant needed at least one PBMC sample from before ART initiation plus at least two post-ART samples. All participants with HIV were treated in the United States of America. Before DNA extraction, cryopreserved samples of roughly 1-11 million PBMC were thawed and then washed. At the time of the earliest PBMC sample, participants with HIV were aged between 23 and 54 years. Per participant, PBMC samples came from 1-4 timepoints prior to ART initiation and 2-8 timepoints following ART initiation, for a median of 7 samples. Serial HIV viral load, CD4+ T-cell count, ART history and demographic data were obtained for every participant. Genomic DNA was extracted from unsorted PBMC with a Qiagen kit on a QIAcube, processed in batches of 12 samples.

The data were taken from a study of long-term antiretroviral therapy in people with HIV (dated by TCRdb to about 2022). The study in broad terms: The earliest samples were collected about a decade before the 2015 WHO recommendation for immediate ART, when ART was typically delayed until CD4 counts fell. No cross-contamination during QIAcube processing was seen in test extractions of a monoclonal T-cell line run alongside around 30 polyclonal samples. Among the 30 or so participants with HIV, eleven to twelve were female. From 25 to 30 adults with confirmed HIV infection, the cohort provided fewer than 200 cryopreserved PBMC samples, gathered serially across a mean of approximately six years (range 1-12). A retrospective serial study tested whether ART initiation and durable HIV suppression were associated with changes in peripheral blood TRB repertoire composition and diversity.

The trim is 3 bases for V and 1 base for J, with a gap of 15 bases between the germline ends. According to the germline V gene, CDR1 reads SGHAT and CDR2 reads FQNNGV. The CDR3 contains 16 residues, cysteine and phenylalanine counted. CDR3 DNA only is kept here, 48 bases in frame from base 1. Study-wide conclusions, independent of this receptor: Inferences about post-ART repertoire changes were limited because no data were available on ART adherence, viral resistance or therapy changes. A significant increase in TRB diversity was found to be associated with ART initiation, although TRB diversity was observed to remain significantly below that of transplant donor controls even after long-term ART. Expanded TRB clones identified before ART initiation dominated the repertoire across all time points, though the dominance fluctuated and decreased in many PLHIV after ART. Unsorted PBMC were profiled instead of sorted CD4+ and CD8+ T cells because pre-ART samples had limited cell numbers. CDR3 length ranges in HIV repertoires were narrower than in controls, and network structure suggested an antigen-experienced repertoire with only a slight naive shift after ART. The samples span the years 2004 to 2017, and the ART regimens used may be less effective than current regimens. Owing to limited PBMC availability, only the TCR beta chain was sequenced, without alpha chain pairing.

The immunoSEQ hsTCRB v3.0 assay was used at survey level resolution to sequence the TRB variable region. TRB sequencing targeted a depth of 40,000-50,000 T-cell genomes per sample. An Illumina MiSeq with a v3 150-cycle kit was used to sequence the pooled TRB libraries. The study's own analysis went as follows. Repertoire analysis was performed in R inside a reproducible Nextflow workflow that covered QC, data transformation and analysis. LymphoSeq2, an R package for exploring AIRR-Seq data, was used to implement custom analyses. After excluding a handful of samples that yielded fewer than 5000 total TRB sequences, 188 HIV repertoires remained for analysis. Among the roughly 180 retained HIV repertoires, some 60 were collected before ART initiation and some 130 after ART initiation. Repertoires were downsampled to 5000 TRB nucleotide sequences, with summary statistics averaged over 100 downsampling iterations. The analysis kept only TRB sequences whose CDR3 regions were at least seven amino acids long. Diversity was measured with a Shannon entropy-derived clonality score and the Gini coefficient. In the repertoire networks, any two of the top 5000 CDR3 amino acid sequences were connected whenever the two sequences differed by an edit distance of one. GLIPH2 predicted antigen specificity groups and MHC restriction for TRB CDR3 amino acid sequences. To flag known CMV, EBV, HIV or tissue antigen associations, CDR3 amino acid sequences were matched against VDJdb and McPAS-TCR. Pre-ART, post-ART and control groups were compared with Wilcoxon signed-rank tests and Holm-Bonferroni correction. As stored in TCRdb, this immuneACCESS dataset retains in-frame rearrangements with V and J assigned. A fraction of the clones does not appear; measured against another copy, unresolved V genes explain less than half of the discrepancy, and the remainder lacks a known reason. V and J calls and clone size come straight from that table; D and trimming were deduced from the DNA. Recorded for this sample are around 20,000 clones; approximately 86% of them occurred a single time. The ten largest clones represent under 4.5% of the sample.

The sequence is built from TRBV11-2 and TRBJ1-1, with the D gene not confidently named. Sequenced material: unsorted PBMCs, taken 4 years after starting antiretroviral therapy. The receptor was isolated from a man younger than 30 with HIV. For the CDR3, the sequence is CASSLTPGFTNTEAFF. The nucleotides read TGTGCCAGCAGCTTGACTCCCGGTTTTACGAACACTGAAGCTTTCTTT.